This is a list of T cell receptor beta chains from one sample in a study of T cell repertoires in cytomegalovirus infection. One entry per CDR3 protein results from TCRdb running MiXCR on the reads. This table has 300,000 to 400,000 distinct CDR3 sequences, about 25% appearing once. Antigens of these TCRs are unknown. The sequenced sample was cultured PBMCs, obtained from culture after CMV antigen stimulation. These receptors all stem from a human donor in good health (CMV status not recorded). Some clones in this sample may be carry-over from other donors' samples. Both conserved end residues are part of each CDR3.

cdr3_length v_call cdr3_aa
15 TRBV24-1 CATSRRTGVGNEQFF
15 TRBV7-2 CASSFRLAGANEQFF
15 TRBV7-2 CASSPKTGNTGELFF
16 TRBV7-6 CASSLATSGGTYEQYF
16 TRBV24-1 CATSDSTLQGDETQYF
13 TRBV2 CASKSSSGNTIYF
13 TRBV7-9 CASSTPGHDGYTF
15 TRBV12-3/TRBV12-4 CASSTPPGQNTEAFF
16 TRBV19 CASSPQRTTKGYGYTF
17 TRBV7-3 CASSPRLAGRRLDEQFF
12 TRBV7-2 CASSHLNTEAFF
14 TRBV4-3 CASSQSRTGGELFF
15 TRBV7-9 CASSSPAEILNTIYF
17 TRBV7-2 CASSRGGVPSGANVLTF
17 TRBV19 CASRRTGGGGGTDTQYF
14 TRBV6-6 CASSYPSPGGEQYF
15 TRBV4-1 CASSQTIILNTEAFF
17 TRBV4-1 CASSLPTSGRSYNEQFF
15 TRBV5-6 CASRAGGSGEDTQYF
15 TRBV7-2 CASSAIQGARQPQHF
13 TRBV19 CASSASWYNEQFF
16 TRBV7-2 CASSLAITGGADTQYF
16 TRBV27 CASSVLGGVDDQPQHF
14 TRBV7-9 CASSFDRVVGEQYF
14 TRBV7-6 CASSLLGMRDTQYF
17 TRBV11-2 CASRSPGGTGGTDTQYF
17 TRBV4-1 CASSQGVGGRRTYEQYF
19 TRBV7-2 CASSQAGRAGGAKNSPLHF
14 TRBV5-6 CASSLVRGAGELFF
16 TRBV20-1 CSASHLAEELTDTQYF
12 TRBV6-2/TRBV6-3 CASRTGDTEAFF
13 TRBV3-1 CASSQDPRQPQHF
16 TRBV5-1 CASSLRAGVGQETQYF
17 TRBV23-1 CASSQSTLPDPGNEQFF
16 TRBV7-4 CATPKRGSNRVYGYTF
13 TRBV12-3/TRBV12-4 CASSLHRNQPQHF
13 TRBV18 CASSPTFQETQYF
12 TRBV12-3/TRBV12-4 CASSFGGPGYTF
16 TRBV12-3/TRBV12-4 CASSPRTGFVTDTQYF
17 TRBV11-2 CASNQSTGWAWDNEQFF
14 TRBV7-2 CASSLLLNKETQYF
12 TRBV7-2 CASRSIDNEQFF
15 TRBV7-9 CASSRWRGMDEKLFF
14 TRBV7-2 CASSRGLGAGELFF
12 TRBV20-1 CSATPVPPLALF
14 TRBV7-2 CASSLAGGKNEQFF
15 TRBV18 CASSPPGSSGNTIYF
15 TRBV7-2 CASSGGGGSYNEQFF
15 TRBV28 CASSKPGLAVNEQFF
12 TRBV4-1 CASSQGDRGLTF
15 TRBV7-2 CASSLVLAGGNEQFF
16 TRBV19 CASTPGLASSYNEQFF
15 TRBV11-2 CASSLGVGGEETQYF
16 TRBV4-1 CASSQDLAVRTYEQYF